This TCR beta chain originates from a study of molecular identifiers for immune sequencing clone quantification. Background on the study: With replicates, the RNA of 20,000 or 100,000 naive CD8 cells was split five ways and four were sequenced. Notes on the study in general: Barcode-sharing identical TCR molecules could underestimate highly expanded clone sizes.

A note on this clonotype: Its specificity is unknown. A read error may be the cause here, since a much bigger clone is one base away.

Each CDR3 protein gets one entry after TCRdb re-called the PCR reads with MiXCR. The sample yields some 320,000 distinct CDR3 sequences, about 21% seen once. Every naive CD8 library was made from between about 20,000 and 1,000,000 sorted cells with 10%, 30% or 50% RNA. Naive CD8 T cell sorting was performed on the CD8+CD4-CCR7+CD45RA+ phenotype. Sequenced: naive CD8+ T cells from blood, with Jurkat cell RNA spiked in. Regarding subset: FACS-sorted CD8+CD4-CCR7+CD45RA+ naive T cells. The source of this sequence is a human donor in good health. Some libraries in this study had Jurkat cell RNA spiked in.

CDR3 coding DNA: TGTGCCAGCAGGCCACAGGGCCCAGATACGCAGTATTTT. Translating it yields CASRPQGPDTQYF. The chain is built from TRBV6-2 or TRBV6-3 and TRBJ2-3, with D possibly matching TRBD1 (6 bases). In germline, CDR1 is MNHEY, CDR2 SVGEGT. V lost 6 bases and J lost 4, with 11 bases in between. The CDR3 loop spans 13 amino acids.